This TCR beta chain was identified during a study of PD-1 blockade in classical Hodgkin lymphoma. Worth noting for this clone: Its specificity is not known.

Study-level results: CD8+ TCR diversity did not rise significantly by C4D1, unlike CD4+. Complete responders matched newly diagnosed patients in baseline diversity.

The assay was immunoSEQ multiplex PCR, and TCRdb's table has in-frame clones only and misses some. The table has roughly 42,000 clones, roughly 69% seen once. The time point denotes: cycle 4 day 1 (C4D1), after less than seven weeks of nivolumab. Each patient experienced a relapse that followed autologous stem cell transplantation, and brentuximab vedotin exposure varied. Complete response, partial response or progressive disease was each patient's best response. Germline CDR1 reads LGHNA; CDR2 reads YNFKEQ. V was cut by 1 base and J by 0 bases, with 13 bases left in between. The CDR3 loop spans 16 amino acids.

The sequence came from a human donor with classical Hodgkin lymphoma. Sequencing used peripheral blood mononuclear cells (PBMCs), obtained before the fourth cycle of nivolumab. This chain connects TRBV4-2 to TRBJ2-7, with D possibly being TRBD2 (6 bases). CDR3 region: CASSQGAGTSSYEQYF. DNA for the CDR3: TGTGCCAGCAGCCAAGGCGCGGGGACCAGCTCCTACGAGCAGTACTTC.